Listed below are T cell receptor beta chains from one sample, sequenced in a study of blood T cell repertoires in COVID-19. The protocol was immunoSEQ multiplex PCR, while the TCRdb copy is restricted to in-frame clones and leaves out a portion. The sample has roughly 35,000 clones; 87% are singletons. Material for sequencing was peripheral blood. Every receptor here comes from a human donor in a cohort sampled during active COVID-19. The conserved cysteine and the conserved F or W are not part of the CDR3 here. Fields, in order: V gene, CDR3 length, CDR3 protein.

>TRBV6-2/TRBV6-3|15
ASSRGTRGGVDQPQH
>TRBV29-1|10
SVATGGYEQY
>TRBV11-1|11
ASSRGTAYGYT
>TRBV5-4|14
ASSSGTSGGSYEQY
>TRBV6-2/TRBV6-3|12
ASSYQGAGQPQH
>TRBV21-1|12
ASSKDRGYQPQH
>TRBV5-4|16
ASSLGQGKGAGANVLT
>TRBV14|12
ASSQAGGRFEAF
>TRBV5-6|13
ASSLGLPRGQPQH
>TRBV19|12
ASKVGQGAYEQY
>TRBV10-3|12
AISDSGSYNEQF
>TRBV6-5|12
ASRSGTGGLEAF
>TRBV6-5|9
ASSKGYEQY
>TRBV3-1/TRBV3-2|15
ASSQFDRPNSISGAF
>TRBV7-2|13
ASSFSGGAYNEQF
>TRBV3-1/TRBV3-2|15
ASSPGLAGEAYNEQF
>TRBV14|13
ASSQVGRGPVKLF
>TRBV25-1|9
ASSFGVGQF
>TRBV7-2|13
ASSLEASGTGELF
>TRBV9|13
ASNTGGGRGETQY
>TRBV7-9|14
ASSSYDRTSTDTQY
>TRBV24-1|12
ATQGGPNTGELF
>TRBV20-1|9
SASGGYEQF
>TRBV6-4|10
ASNREVGELF
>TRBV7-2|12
ASSLATGAYEQF
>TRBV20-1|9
SEVRGSEQY
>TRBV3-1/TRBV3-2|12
ASSQGLAEREQY
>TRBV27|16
ASSLSVGGAGLYNEQF
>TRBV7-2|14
ASSLVGGQSNYGYT
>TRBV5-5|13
ASSYTGGGANVLT
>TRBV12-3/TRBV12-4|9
ASSQQETQY
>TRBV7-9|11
ASSLQGTETQY
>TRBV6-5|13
ASSLGQGLNEKLF
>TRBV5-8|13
ASSLGHYSNQPQH
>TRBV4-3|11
ASSQDRNTEAF
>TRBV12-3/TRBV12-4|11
ASSPAEGQPQH
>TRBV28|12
ASSPGGAGNIQY
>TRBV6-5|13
ASRRTSGFYNEQF
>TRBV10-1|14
ASSDAGQSNTGELF
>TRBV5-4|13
ASSQGGMSSYEQY
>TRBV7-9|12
ASSPRDMQETQY
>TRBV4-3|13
ASSQEWAFTGELF
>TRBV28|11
ASSVLQVPEQF
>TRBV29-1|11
SVATGTNYEQY
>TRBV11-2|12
ASGLAGGEGEQF
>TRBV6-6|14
ASTKVTGGQHYEQY
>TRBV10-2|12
ASSDGGAGYGYT
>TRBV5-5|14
ASSLAASVSYNEQF
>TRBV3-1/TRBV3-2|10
ASSQPGGEQF
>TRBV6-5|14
ASSYSDQGLSYEQY
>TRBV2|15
ASSKGLAGGRVDTQY
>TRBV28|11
ASTLTRGYGYT
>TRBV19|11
ASSIDRGNEQY
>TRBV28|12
ASSPGQLKGGYT
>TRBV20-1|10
SASGDFYGYT
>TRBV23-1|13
ASAARAEANYGYT
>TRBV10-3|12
AISPGTLTDTQY
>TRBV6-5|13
ASSYLTGRAYEQY